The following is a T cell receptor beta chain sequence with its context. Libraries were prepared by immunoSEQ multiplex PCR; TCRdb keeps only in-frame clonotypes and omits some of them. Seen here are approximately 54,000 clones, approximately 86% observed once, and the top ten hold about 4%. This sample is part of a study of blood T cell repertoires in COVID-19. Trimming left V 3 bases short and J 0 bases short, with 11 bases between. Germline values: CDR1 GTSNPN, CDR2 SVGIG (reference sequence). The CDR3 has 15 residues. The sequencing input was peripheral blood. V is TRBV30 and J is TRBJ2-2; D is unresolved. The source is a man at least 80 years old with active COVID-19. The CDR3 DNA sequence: TGTGCCTGGAGGCCTCGCGGCGCGAACACCGGGGAGCTGTTTTTT. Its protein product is CAWRPRGANTGELFF.